The 11 T cell receptor beta chains listed next were all sequenced from one sample in a study of tumor-infiltrating lymphocytes in primary liver carcinoma. DNA and RNA were both co-extracted from approximately 20-30 mg of bulk tissue that had not been sorted. Synthesis of TCR beta cDNA was carried out from about 500 ng total RNA with a constant-region primer. Three nested multiplex PCR rounds, a slightly modified ARM-PCR method, built the TCR beta libraries. For roughly 11 cycles apiece, the opening two PCR rounds ran with TRBV1-TRBV30 forward primers and a C-beta reverse primer. Via MiXCR, TCRdb re-called the multiplex PCR reads, giving one row per CDR3 protein. Found here are about 59,000 distinct CDR3 sequences, 70% to 85% of them singletons; the top ten hold approximately 52%. Material for sequencing was liver tumor tissue from sampling region 2. Regarding subset: tumor region T2, inferior pole. Receptors were obtained from a man aged 35-49 years with primary liver carcinoma and hepatitis B virus infection.

With regard to this clonotype: Given a much more abundant clone one base away, this may be a read error. V gene TRBV5-5 combines with J gene TRBJ2-2, with D possibly matching TRBD1 (7 bases). Trimming removed 4 bases at V and 1 base at J, with 11 bases between. The CDR3 is 15 residues long. Germline-derived CDR1 and CDR2 are SGHKS and YYEKEE (reference sequence). CDR3 in DNA: TGTGCCAGCAGCCGCGGGACAGAGAACACCGGGGAGCTGTTTTTT. Protein sequence: CASSRGTENTGELFF. The variable domain in full, completed from reference TRBV5-5 and TRBJ2-2, reads DAGVTQSPTHLIKTRGQQVTLRCSPISGHKSVSWYQQVLGQGPQFIFQYYEKEERGRGNFPDRFSARQFPNYSSELNVNALLLGDSALYLCASSRGTENTGELFFGEGSRLTVL.

On this clonotype itself: The CDR3 carries no conserved terminal phenylalanine or tryptophan, so it likely arises from a read error. This chain joins TRBV5-8 and TRBJ2-1; 14 bases align to TRBD2. In germline, CDR1 is SGHTS, CDR2 YDEGEE. This CDR3 has 16 amino acids. CDR3 protein: CGSSLGLAGVKNEQFI. Written as DNA, the CDR3 is TGTGGGAGCAGCTTGGGACTAGCGGGAGTGAAGAATGAGCAGTTCATC.

With regard to this clonotype: A read error may account for a junction end that differs from germline. The chain employs TRBV12-3 or TRBV12-4 and TRBJ1-5; D gene ambiguous. This CDR3 is built from 14 residues. CDR3 amino acids: CASNRFGGNQHQHF. The CDR3 DNA follows: TGTGCCAGCAACCGGTTTGGAGGAAATCAGCACCAGCATTTT.

The chain carries TRBV7-9 and TRBJ2-1, with a tentative D call TRBD1 (5 bases). Germline assignment: CDR1 SEHNR and CDR2 FQNEAQ (reference sequence). Trimming took 9 bases from V and 5 from J, leaving 20 bases between them. The CDR3 is made up of 15 amino acids. The CDR3 loop is CASCDSLSENNEQFF. The CDR3 DNA reads TGTGCCAGTTGTGACAGTTTATCCGAAAACAATGAGCAGTTCTTC.

Note on this clonotype: At one boundary the junction diverges from the germline segment, which might be a read error. V usage is TRBV12-3 or TRBV12-4 and J usage is TRBJ2-7; either TRBD1 or TRBD2 may supply D (5 bases each). CDR3 length equals 13 residues. The CDR3 bases are TGTGCCAGCAGAGAGGGGACCTCCTATGAGCAGTACTTC. Translated: CASREGTSYEQYF.

This clonotype came up once. This CDR3 is missing its conserved last phenylalanine or tryptophan, likely due to a read error. The chain employs TRBV11-2 and TRBJ2-7; the D is unclear. The CDR3 contains 13 residues. The V end lost 3 bases, the J end lost 6 bases, and 12 bases lay between the germline ends. Germline V gene sequence: CDR1 SGHAT, CDR2 FQNNGV. Here the CDR3 DNA reads TGTGCCAGCAGCTTCGTAGTGGCTAGCGAGCAGTACTTA. Protein product: CASSFVVASEQYL.

Only one count was recorded for this clonotype. It is likely a read error, because the conserved phenylalanine at the end of the CDR3 is missing. The rearrangement joins TRBV4-1 to TRBJ1-2; TRBD1 aligns across 8 bases. CDR1 and CDR2 from the germline V gene are MGHRA and YSYEKL. The CDR3 extends over 14 amino acids. This CDR3 reads CANSQRDRNYGYTV. CDR3 sequence (DNA): TGCGCCAACAGCCAGAGGGACAGGAACTATGGCTACACCGTC.

Comments on this clonotype: One junction end does not reproduce the germline sequence, and a read error may be involved. The CDR3 DNA is TGTGCCAGGAGCTTATGGACAGGGCTTGCTGGGGCCATCGTCCCGACTTTC. Translated, it gives CARSLWTGLAGAIVPTF. V usage is TRBV5-5 and J usage is TRBJ2-6; 8 bases match TRBD1. From germline, CDR1 is SGHKS and CDR2 YYEKEE (reference sequence). This CDR3 spans 17 amino acids.

The chain joins TRBV7-8 to TRBJ2-7; weak D call: TRBD2 (5 bases). Between the trimmed V and J ends, which lost 7 bases and 10 bases, there was a span of 20 bases. From germline, CDR1 is SGHVS and CDR2 FQNEAQ. The CDR3 totals 13 residues. The CDR3 DNA is TGTGCCAGCAACTCGGGCCTGGTGGAGGAACAGTACTTC. Translating it yields CASNSGLVEEQYF.

Ten or more counts support this clonotype. The chain has TRBV28 and TRBJ2-7; 8 nucleotides align to TRBD1. Germline trimming cut 3 bases from V and 2 bases from J; bases unmatched to any gene: 3. The CDR3 contains 14 residues. Germline loops: CDR1 MDHEN, CDR2 SYDVKM. In DNA form, the CDR3 reads TGTGCCAGCAGTTTTTTACAGGGGGCCTACGAGCAGTACTTC. As protein: CASSFLQGAYEQYF.

As regards this clonotype: Relative to the germline gene, one junction end is altered; a read error may explain this. V is TRBV4-3 and J is TRBJ2-3; D is unresolved. This CDR3 contains 13 residues. Germline lookup yields CDR1 LGHNA and CDR2 YSLEER. The chain's CDR3 is CASSQVGGDTQYF. CDR3 nucleotides: TGTGCCAGCAGCCAAGTAGGTGGCGATACGCAGTATTTT.